The 8 T cell receptor beta chains below were found in one sample sequenced in a study of vaccination and CD4 T cells after COVID-19. No antigen has been assigned to these receptors. Specified treatment: 10-day PBMC culture with coronavirus spike peptide pools or control peptides (ViraFEST assay). The Oncomine TCR Beta short-read assay was applied to DNA of cultured CD4+ T cells. MiXCR, run by TCRdb on the PCR reads, gives a single entry per CDR3 protein. The table shows approximately 17,000 distinct CDR3 sequences, with roughly half occurring only once. The sample was CD4+ T cells from blood, cultured in vitro. Receptor source: a human donor who had recovered from COVID-19.

The J gene is TRBJ1-2, the V gene TRBV10-3; D remains ambiguous. The V gene lost 3 bases and the J gene lost 4 bases, with 9 bases spanning the gap. The length of the CDR3 is 13 residues. The germline CDR1 and CDR2 sequences are ENHRY and SYGVKD. Here the CDR3 DNA reads TGTGCCATCAGTGACCGGTTTTTCTATGGCTACACCTTC. This translates into CAISDRFFYGYTF.

This clonotype was seen only once. V usage is TRBV6-1 and J usage is TRBJ1-1; D gene ambiguous. The CDR3 loop spans 13 amino acids. Germline loops: CDR1 MNHNS, CDR2 SASEGT. The germline V and J ends were trimmed by 2 bases and 0 bases, with 4 bases remaining between them. CDR3 nucleotide sequence: TGTGCCAGCAGTGAATCGGTGAACACTGAAGCTTTCTTT. This sequence encodes CASSESVNTEAFF.

Relative to its sample, this clonotype is medium-sized (0.01 to 0.1%). The V and J genes are TRBV6-1 and TRBJ1-1; D remains unclear. The V gene lost 5 bases and the J gene lost 1 base, with 8 bases spanning the gap. The V gene's germline CDR1 is MNHNS and CDR2 SASEGT. This CDR3 has 13 amino acids. For the CDR3, the DNA is TGTGCCAGCAGTCATAATCGGAACACTGAAGCTTTCTTT. Amino acids: CASSHNRNTEAFF.

The CDR3 DNA follows: TGTGCCAGCAGCTATTGGGGCGGCGGGGAGACCCAGTACTTC. It codes for CASSYWGGGETQYF. The chain combines TRBV5-6 with TRBJ2-5, with D perhaps given as TRBD1 or TRBD2 (5 bases each). V lost 3 bases, J lost 5 bases, and 14 bases lay in between. CDR1 and CDR2 (germline): SGHDT, YYEEEE. CDR3 length: 14 residues.

The chain carries TRBV11-2 and TRBJ2-1; 7 bases agree with TRBD2. V lost 5 bases to trimming and J lost 6 bases; unmatched junction nucleotides: 7. Germline lookup yields CDR1 SGHAT and CDR2 FQNNGV. The CDR3 contains 14 residues. This CDR3 is CASSTRRLANEQFF. CDR3 DNA sequence: TGTGCCAGCAGCACGCGGCGACTAGCCAATGAGCAGTTCTTC.

This chain joins TRBV19 and TRBJ2-7; D might be TRBD1 (6 bases). Per germline, CDR1 LNHDA and CDR2 SQIVND (reference sequence). The V and J ends lost 7 bases and 6 bases respectively, with 16 bases between them. This CDR3 contains 13 residues. CDR3 nucleotides: TGTGCCAGTAATGGCAGGGGTACTCCCGAGCAGTACTTC. As protein: CASNGRGTPEQYF.

The chain carries TRBV30 and TRBJ1-5, with no clear D. The CDR3 is 13 amino acids. Germline V lookup: CDR1 GTSNPN, CDR2 SVGIG (reference sequence). Trimming took off 0 bases at V and 3 bases at J, with 6 bases between the two ends. DNA for the CDR3: TGTGCCTGGAGTGTAGCGGCCAATCAGCCCCAGCATTTT. Translated, it gives CAWSVAANQPQHF.

The chain joins TRBV18 to TRBJ2-5; D perhaps matches TRBD1 (6 bases). This CDR3 has 17 residues. Germline loops: CDR1 KGHSH, CDR2 LQKENI. V gave up 3 bases and J gave up 2 bases, with 19 bases separating them. The CDR3 protein is CASSPRGLDRLQETQYF. CDR3 bases: TGTGCCAGCTCACCCCGTGGGCTGGACAGACTACAAGAGACCCAGTACTTC.